This TCR beta chain derives from a study of T cell repertoires in aging, cancer and after chemotherapy. Study in general: The full dataset contained roughly 9 million TCR reads.

This CDR3 comprises 15 residues. The germline V gene has CDR1 SGHDN and CDR2 FVKESK. Trimming took 1 base from V and 2 from J, leaving 10 bases between them. Study findings and constraints: Across the chemotherapy interval, each cancer cohort showed higher median generation probability, suggesting thymic rebound. Untreated cancer patients had significantly lower blood TCR diversity than age-matched healthy donors. Loss of evenness, beyond lost richness, contributed to age-related TCR diversity decline in cancer patients.

Multiplex touch-down PCR with TRB-A/B primers amplified rearranged V-D-J TRB sequences. TCRdb redid the calling of the multiplex PCR reads with MiXCR, one entry per CDR3 protein. Of approximately 2,200 distinct CDR3 sequences listed, roughly 33% are singletons. Remarks on this clonotype: The antigen remains unidentified.

Amplification of TCR beta used genomic DNA extracted from peripheral blood. Source material: blood. The chain has TRBV14 and TRBJ2-3; D is unresolved. The TCR was taken from a human donor with a solid tumor. In DNA form, the CDR3 reads TGTGCCAGCAGCCAAGCTGTCTCCTCCACAGATACGCAGTATTTT. Amino acid sequence: CASSQAVSSTDTQYF. Drawing the rest from reference TRBV14 and TRBJ2-3, the complete variable domain is EAGVTQFPSHSVIEKGQTVTLRCDPISGHDNLYWYRRVMGKEIKFLLHFVKESKQDESGMPNNRFLAERTGGTYSTLKVQPAELEDSGVYFCASSQAVSSTDTQYFGPGTRLTVL.